This T cell receptor beta chain was recovered during a study of blood T cell repertoires in COVID-19. Study information: Specimens from acute and convalescent COVID-19 originated in the United States, Italy and Spain.

Germline lookup yields CDR1 MDHEN and CDR2 SYDVKM. The J segment lost 12 bases and the V segment lost 1 base, leaving 9 bases of the junction unmatched. This CDR3 spans 13 amino acids. Original data processing: Amplification from reference gene primers served as the basis for estimated nucleated cell counts. Data came from immunoSEQ multiplex PCR; TCRdb stores just in-frame clones and leaves some out. From that table come the V and J calls and clone size; the DNA was used to work out D and trimming. The data contain a few hundred thousand clones, around 88% of them singletons. Sequencing used peripheral blood. This clonotype was sampled from a man aged 50 to 60 with active or convalescent COVID-19. The chain couples TRBV28 to TRBJ2-7, with 7 bases lining up with TRBD2. CDR3 sequence (DNA): TGTGCCAGCAGTTTATCAGGCGGGAGTCTTCGGTACTTC. It is translated as CASSLSGGSLRYF.